This TCR beta chain was sequenced during a study of blood T cell repertoires in COVID-19. TCRdb keeps only in-frame clones here, not all; method: immunoSEQ multiplex PCR. The repertoire has 60,000 to 65,000 clones, around 76% of them found once; the top ten carry around half. Per the germline V gene, CDR1 is MNHEY and CDR2 is SMNVEV (reference sequence). There are 13 residues in the CDR3. Trimming cost V 6 bases and J 0 bases, with 3 bases left between them. This chain joins TRBV27 and TRBJ2-6; no clear D. The sequencing sample was made of peripheral blood. The receptor was isolated from a woman aged 80 or older with acute or convalescent COVID-19. CDR3 DNA: TGTGCCAGCAGGGCCTCTGGGGCCAACGTCCTGACTTTC. As protein: CASRASGANVLTF.